This T cell receptor (beta chain) was captured by sequencing in a study of cytomegalovirus exposure and HLA in healthy donors. Study at large: An analysis done earlier identified 100 million to 140 million unique TCR beta sequences from approximately 180 million T cells.

Primers: 60 Vbeta forward and 13 Jbeta reverse. Sequencing was performed with immunoSEQ multiplex PCR; in TCRdb, only in-frame clones are kept and a portion is missing. The table has about 120,000 clones, under 80% seen once. Study results and limitations: Later genetic work tied a missense DCLRE1C variant to beta-chain V and J trimming. Researchers reportedly found TCR beta sequences accurately predicted most subjects' HLA-A and HLA-B alleles.

This clone was seen a handful of times. Its antigen remains unknown. Per germline, CDR1 SNHLY and CDR2 FYNNEI. This CDR3 region has 15 residues. V lost 4 bases and J lost 4; bases outside the gene matches: 2. This rearrangement joins TRBV2 to TRBJ2-7, with 15 nucleotides matching TRBD2. Sequenced material: PBMCs. The TCR was taken from a man aged 55-75 years in good health and CMV-seropositive. CDR3 sequence: CASSGTSGRGYEQYF. CDR3 nucleotide sequence: TGTGCCAGCAGTGGGACTAGCGGGAGGGGGTACGAGCAGTACTTC.